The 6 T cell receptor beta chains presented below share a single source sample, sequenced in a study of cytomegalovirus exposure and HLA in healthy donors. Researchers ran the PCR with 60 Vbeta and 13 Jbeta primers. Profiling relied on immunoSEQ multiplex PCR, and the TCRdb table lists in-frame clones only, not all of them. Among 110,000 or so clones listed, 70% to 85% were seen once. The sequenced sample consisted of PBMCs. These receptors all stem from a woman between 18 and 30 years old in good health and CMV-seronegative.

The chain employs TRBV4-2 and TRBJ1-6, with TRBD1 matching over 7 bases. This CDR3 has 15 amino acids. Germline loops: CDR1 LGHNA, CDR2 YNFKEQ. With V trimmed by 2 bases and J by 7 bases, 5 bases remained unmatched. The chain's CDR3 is CASSQPGQTNSPLHF. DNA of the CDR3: TGTGCCAGCAGCCAACCGGGACAGACAAATTCACCCCTCCACTTT.

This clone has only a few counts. The CDR3 loop reads CASSLGGAGEETQYF. The CDR3 bases are TGTGCCAGCAGCCTGGGGGGGGCCGGTGAGGAGACCCAGTACTTC. The V gene is TRBV7-2, the J gene TRBJ2-5; tentatively, D is TRBD2 (7 bases). This CDR3 contains 15 residues. The V gene's germline CDR1 is SGHTA and CDR2 FQGNSA. Deletions cut 5 bases from V and 5 bases from J, with 18 bases between.

The CDR3 DNA follows: TGTGCCAGCAGCTTCGGCGGTGACACTGAAGCTTTCTTT. Amino acid sequence: CASSFGGDTEAFF. The gene calls are TRBV11-2 and TRBJ1-1; no clear D. This CDR3 comprises 13 residues. V shed 3 bases and J shed 3 bases, with 8 bases lying between them. Germline-derived CDR1 and CDR2 are SGHAT and FQNNGV.

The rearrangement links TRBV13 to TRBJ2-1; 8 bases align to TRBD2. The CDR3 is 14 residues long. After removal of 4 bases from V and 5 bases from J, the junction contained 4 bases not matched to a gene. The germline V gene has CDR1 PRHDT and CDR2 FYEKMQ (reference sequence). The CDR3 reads CASSSGGPNNEQFF. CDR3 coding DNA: TGTGCCAGCAGCTCGGGGGGGCCAAACAATGAGCAGTTCTTC.

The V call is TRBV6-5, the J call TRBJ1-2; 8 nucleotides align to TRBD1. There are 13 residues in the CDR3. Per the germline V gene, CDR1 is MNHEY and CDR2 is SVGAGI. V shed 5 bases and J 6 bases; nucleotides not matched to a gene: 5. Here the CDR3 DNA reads TGTGCCAGCAGTAAACGGACAGGGAATGGCTACACCTTC. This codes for CASSKRTGNGYTF.

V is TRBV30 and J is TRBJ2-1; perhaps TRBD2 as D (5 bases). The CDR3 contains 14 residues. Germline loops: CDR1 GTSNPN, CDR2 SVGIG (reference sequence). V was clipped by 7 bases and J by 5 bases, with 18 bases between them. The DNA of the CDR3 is TGTGCCTCGGCCGGGGAACATTTGGACAATGAGCAGTTCTTC. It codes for CASAGEHLDNEQFF.